This T cell receptor beta chain was obtained from a study of vaccination and CD4 T cells after COVID-19. Treatment reported: 10-day PBMC culture with coronavirus spike peptide pools or control peptides (ViraFEST assay). Positive PCR tests were logged from March through December 2020, ahead of US Alpha, Beta and Delta variants. Notes on this clonotype: What it recognizes is unknown.

Oncomine TCR Beta short-read sequencing was applied to DNA from cultured CD4+ T cells. One entry per CDR3 protein, called by TCRdb with MiXCR from the PCR reads. The sample consists of 13,000 or so distinct CDR3 sequences, under 55% of them appearing once. Germline V gene data show CDR1 as SGHRS and CDR2 as YFSETQ. This CDR3 is 11 amino acids long. The V gene lost 0 bases and the J gene lost 7 bases, with 3 bases spanning the gap. Source: CD4+ T cells from blood, cultured in vitro, taken after SARS-CoV-2 vaccination. This receptor was obtained from a human donor who had recovered from COVID-19. The chain uses TRBV5-1 and TRBJ2-3; D remains ambiguous. The CDR3 sequence is CASSLENTQYF. CDR3 sequence (DNA): TGCGCCAGCAGCTTGGAGAATACGCAGTATTTT.